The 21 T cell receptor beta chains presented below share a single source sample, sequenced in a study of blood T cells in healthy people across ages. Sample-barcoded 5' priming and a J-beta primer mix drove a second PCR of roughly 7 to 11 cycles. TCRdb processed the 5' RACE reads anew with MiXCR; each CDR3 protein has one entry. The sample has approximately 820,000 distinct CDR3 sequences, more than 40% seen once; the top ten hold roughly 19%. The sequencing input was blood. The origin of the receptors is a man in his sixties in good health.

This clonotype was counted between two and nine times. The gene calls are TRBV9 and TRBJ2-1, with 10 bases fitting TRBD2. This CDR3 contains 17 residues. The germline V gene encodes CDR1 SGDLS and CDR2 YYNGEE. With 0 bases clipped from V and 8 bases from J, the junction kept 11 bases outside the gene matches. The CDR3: CASSVVDLASGGHEQFF. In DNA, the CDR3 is TGTGCCAGCAGCGTAGTTGATTTAGCTAGCGGGGGCCATGAGCAGTTCTTC.

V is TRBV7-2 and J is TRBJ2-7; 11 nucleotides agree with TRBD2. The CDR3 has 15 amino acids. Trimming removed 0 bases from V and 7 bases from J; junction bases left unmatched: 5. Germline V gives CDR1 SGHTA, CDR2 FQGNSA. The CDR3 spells CASSLALAGGNEQYF. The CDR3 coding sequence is TGTGCCAGCAGCTTAGCTCTAGCGGGGGGCAATGAGCAGTACTTC. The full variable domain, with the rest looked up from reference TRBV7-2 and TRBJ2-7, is GAGVSQSPSNKVTEKGKDVELRCDPISGHTALYWYRQSLGQGLEFLIYFQGNSAPDKSGLPSDRFSAERTGGSVSTLTIQRTQQEDSAVYLCASSLALAGGNEQYFGPGTRLTVT.

The chain's CDR3 is CASSPGQGKTYEQYF. CDR3 in DNA: TGTGCCAGCAGCCCCGGACAGGGAAAGACCTACGAGCAGTACTTC. The V and J genes are TRBV11-2 and TRBJ2-7; 8 nucleotides match TRBD1. CDR1 is SGHAT and CDR2 is FQNNGV in the germline V gene. Trimming took 5 bases from V and 2 from J; bases not matched to a gene: 8. CDR3 length: 15 amino acids.

The CDR3 DNA reads as TGTGCCAGTAGTATAGATCGAAACAATCAGCCCCAGCATTTT. Translation gives CASSIDRNNQPQHF. V and J are TRBV19 and TRBJ1-5; no clear D. The CDR3 consists of 14 residues. V lost 0 bases and J lost 3, with 6 bases in between. Germline assignment: CDR1 LNHDA and CDR2 SQIVND (reference sequence). Using reference TRBV19 and TRBJ1-5 for the parts outside the CDR3, the full variable domain is DGGITQSPKYLFRKEGQNVTLSCEQNLNHDAMYWYRQDPGQGLRLIYYSQIVNDFQKGDIAEGYSVSREKKESFPLTVTSAQKNPTAFYLCASSIDRNNQPQHFGDGTRLSIL.

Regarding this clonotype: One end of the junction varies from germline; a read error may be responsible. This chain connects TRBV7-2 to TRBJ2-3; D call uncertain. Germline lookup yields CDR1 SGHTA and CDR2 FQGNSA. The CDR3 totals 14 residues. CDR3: CVSSPTSGTDTQYF. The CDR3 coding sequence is TGTGTCAGCAGCCCCACGTCGGGCACAGATACGCAGTATTTT.

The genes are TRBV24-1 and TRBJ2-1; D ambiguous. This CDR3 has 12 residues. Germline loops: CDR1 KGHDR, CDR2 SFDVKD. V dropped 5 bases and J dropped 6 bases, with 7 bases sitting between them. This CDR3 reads CATSGGSNEQFF. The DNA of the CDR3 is TGTGCCACCAGTGGGGGAAGCAATGAGCAGTTCTTC.

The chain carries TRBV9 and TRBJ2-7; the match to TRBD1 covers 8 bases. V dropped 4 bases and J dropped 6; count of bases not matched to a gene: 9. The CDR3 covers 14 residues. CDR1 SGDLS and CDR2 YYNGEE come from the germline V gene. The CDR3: CASSRTTGESEQYF. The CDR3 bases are TGTGCCAGCAGCCGCACGACAGGGGAAAGCGAGCAGTACTTC. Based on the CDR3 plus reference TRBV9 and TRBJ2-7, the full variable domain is DSGVTQTPKHLITATGQRVTLRCSPRSGDLSVYWYQQSLDQGLQFLIQYYNGEERAKGNILERFSAQQFPDLHSELNLSSLELGDSALYFCASSRTTGESEQYFGPGTRLTVT.

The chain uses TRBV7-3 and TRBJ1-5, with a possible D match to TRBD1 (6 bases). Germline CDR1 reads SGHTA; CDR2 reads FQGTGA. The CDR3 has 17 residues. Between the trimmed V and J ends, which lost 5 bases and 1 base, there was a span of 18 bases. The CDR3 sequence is CASSRKRGERSNQPQHF. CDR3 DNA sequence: TGTGCCAGCAGCCGGAAGAGGGGGGAACGCAGCAATCAGCCCCAGCATTTT.

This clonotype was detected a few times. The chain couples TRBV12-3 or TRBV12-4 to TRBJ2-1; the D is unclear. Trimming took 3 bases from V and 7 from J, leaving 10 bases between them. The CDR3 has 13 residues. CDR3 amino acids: CASSFVIGNEQFF. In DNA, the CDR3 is TGTGCCAGCAGTTTTGTAATTGGGAATGAGCAGTTCTTC.

The CDR3 loop is CASSPTTGEGFSYEQYF. In nucleotides, the CDR3 is TGCGCCAGCAGCCCGACGACGGGGGAGGGGTTCTCCTACGAGCAGTACTTC. The chain couples TRBV4-3 to TRBJ2-7; 7 positions match TRBD2. Trimming removed 4 bases from V and 0 bases from J; junction bases left unmatched: 12. Per the germline V gene, CDR1 is LGHNA and CDR2 is YSLEER. The CDR3 totals 17 residues.

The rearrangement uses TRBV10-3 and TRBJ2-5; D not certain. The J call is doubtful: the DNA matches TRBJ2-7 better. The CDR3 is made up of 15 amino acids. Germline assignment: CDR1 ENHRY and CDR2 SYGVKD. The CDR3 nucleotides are TGTGCCATCAGTGATATGGGAAATCGTCGTTACGAGCAGTACTTC. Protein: CAISDMGNRRYEQYF.

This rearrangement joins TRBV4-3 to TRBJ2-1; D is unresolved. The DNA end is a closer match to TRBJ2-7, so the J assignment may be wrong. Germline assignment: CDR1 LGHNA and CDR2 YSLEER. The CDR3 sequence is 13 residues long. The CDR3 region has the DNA TGCGCCAGCAGCCCGGTCGAGTACAATGAGCAGTACTTC. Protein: CASSPVEYNEQYF.

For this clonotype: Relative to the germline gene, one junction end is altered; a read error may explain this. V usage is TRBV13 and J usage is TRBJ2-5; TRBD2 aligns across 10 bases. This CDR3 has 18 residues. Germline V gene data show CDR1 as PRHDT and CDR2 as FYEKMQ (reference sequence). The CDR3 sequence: CTSSLGVAGGPNQETQYF. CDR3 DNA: TGTACCAGCAGCTTAGGGGTAGCGGGGGGACCAAACCAAGAGACCCAGTACTTC.

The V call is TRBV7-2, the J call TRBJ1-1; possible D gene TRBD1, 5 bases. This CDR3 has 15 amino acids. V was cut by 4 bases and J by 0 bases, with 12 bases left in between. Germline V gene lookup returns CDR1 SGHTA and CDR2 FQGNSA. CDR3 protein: CASSYHGAVNTEAFF. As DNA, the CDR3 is TGTGCCAGCAGCTACCATGGGGCAGTGAACACTGAAGCTTTCTTT.

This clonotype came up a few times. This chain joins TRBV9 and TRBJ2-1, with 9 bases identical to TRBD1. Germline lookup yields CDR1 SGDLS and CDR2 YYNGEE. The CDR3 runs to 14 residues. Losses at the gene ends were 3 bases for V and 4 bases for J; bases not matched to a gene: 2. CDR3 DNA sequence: TGTGCCAGCAGCGCACAGGGGGCGTACAATGAGCAGTTCTTC. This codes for CASSAQGAYNEQFF.

CDR3 DNA: TGTGCCAGCAGCTTAAGGTTACAGGGATCCTACGAGCAGTACTTC. This codes for CASSLRLQGSYEQYF. The chain links TRBV7-8 to TRBJ2-7; D is possibly TRBD1 (6 bases). Germline CDR1 and CDR2: SGHVS and FQNEAQ. Trimming shortened V by 2 bases and J by 1 base, and 12 bases separated the two germline ends. The CDR3 loop spans 15 amino acids.

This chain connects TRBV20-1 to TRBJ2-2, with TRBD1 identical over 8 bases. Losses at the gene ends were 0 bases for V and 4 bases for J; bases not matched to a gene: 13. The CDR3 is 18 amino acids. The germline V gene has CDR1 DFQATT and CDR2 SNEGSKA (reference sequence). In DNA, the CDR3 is TGCAGTGCTAGAGATTCGATTGGGACAGGCCGGTTCACCGGGGAGCTGTTTTTT. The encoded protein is CSARDSIGTGRFTGELFF.

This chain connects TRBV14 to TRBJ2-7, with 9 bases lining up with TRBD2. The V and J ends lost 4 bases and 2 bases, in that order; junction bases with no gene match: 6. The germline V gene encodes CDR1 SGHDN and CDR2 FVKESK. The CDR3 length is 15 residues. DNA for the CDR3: TGTGCCAGCAGCCTCCTAGCGGGGCTTCCCTACGAGCAGTACTTC. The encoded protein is CASSLLAGLPYEQYF. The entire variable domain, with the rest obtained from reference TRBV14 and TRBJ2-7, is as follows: EAGVTQFPSHSVIEKGQTVTLRCDPISGHDNLYWYRRVMGKEIKFLLHFVKESKQDESGMPNNRFLAERTGGTYSTLKVQPAELEDSGVYFCASSLLAGLPYEQYFGPGTRLTVT.

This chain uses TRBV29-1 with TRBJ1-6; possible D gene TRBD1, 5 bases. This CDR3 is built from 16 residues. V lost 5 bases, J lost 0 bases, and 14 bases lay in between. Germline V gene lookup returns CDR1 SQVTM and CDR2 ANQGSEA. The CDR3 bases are TGCAGCGTTACGGGTTGGGGGAGCTCCTATAATTCACCCCTCCACTTT. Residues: CSVTGWGSSYNSPLHF.

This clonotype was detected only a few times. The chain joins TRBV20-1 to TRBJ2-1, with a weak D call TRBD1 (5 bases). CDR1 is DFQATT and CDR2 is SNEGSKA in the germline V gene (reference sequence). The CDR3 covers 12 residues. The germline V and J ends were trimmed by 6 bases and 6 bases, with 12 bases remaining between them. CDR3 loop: CSAAPRANEQFF. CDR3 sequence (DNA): TGCAGTGCCGCCCCCAGGGCCAATGAGCAGTTCTTC.

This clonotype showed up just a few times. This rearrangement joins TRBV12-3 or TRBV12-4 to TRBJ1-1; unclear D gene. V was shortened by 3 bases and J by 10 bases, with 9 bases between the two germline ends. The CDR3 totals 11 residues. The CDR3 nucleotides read TGTGCCAGCAGTTTTACCGGGAGAGCTTTCTTT. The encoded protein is CASSFTGRAFF.